This is a list of T cell receptor beta chains from one sample in a study of long-term antiretroviral therapy in people with HIV. Method: immunoSEQ multiplex PCR; TCRdb's copy keeps in-frame clones and lacks some. Of 21,000 or so clones listed, approximately 82% are singletons. Material: unsorted PBMCs, obtained at the start of antiretroviral therapy. These receptors came from a man aged 50 to 59 with HIV. CDR3s include the opening cysteine and the closing phenylalanine or tryptophan. D genes are given only for firm matches. Clone size is stated in some rows and not others, as once, few, many or a class when expanded.

v_gene	abundance	j_gene	d_gene	CDR3nt	CDR3aa
TRBV28	.	TRBJ1-1	.	TGTGCCAGCAGTTTCGAACAGATCTTCCCTGAAGCTTTCTTT	CASSFEQIFPEAFF
TRBV30	once	TRBJ1-1	.	TGTGCCTGGAGTGGGCTCAACATGAACACTGAAGCTTTCTTT	CAWSGLNMNTEAFF
TRBV19	few	TRBJ2-7	TRBD2	TGTGCCAGTAGTACGGGGACTAGCGGGTACCACGAGCAGTACTTC	CASSTGTSGYHEQYF
TRBV6-5	once	TRBJ2-3	.	TGTGCCAGCCGCGTTGAAACTAGCACAGATACGCAGTATTTT	CASRVETSTDTQYF
TRBV4-1	few	TRBJ1-2	.	TGCGCCAGCAGCCAAGGCCGGCCAGGGGATAACTATGGCTACACCTTC	CASSQGRPGDNYGYTF
TRBV9	.	TRBJ1-2	.	TGTGCCAGCAGCACACAGGAGGCGGTTTATGGCTACACCTTC	CASSTQEAVYGYTF
TRBV9	.	TRBJ1-3	TRBD1	TGTGCCAGCAGCGCTTCAGGGGGGGGCGGTGGAAACACCATATATTTT	CASSASGGGGGNTIYF
TRBV10-3	.	TRBJ1-1	.	TGTGCCATCAGCTTCGGGGGGAACACTGAAGCTTTCTTT	CAISFGGNTEAFF
TRBV30	few	TRBJ1-6	.	TGTGCCTGGAGTGTAAAAGGGGCAGAGGATTCACCCCTCCACTTT	CAWSVKGAEDSPLHF
TRBV28	.	TRBJ2-3	.	TGTGCCAGCAGTTTTATCGACAGGCAGTCAGATACGCAGTATTTT	CASSFIDRQSDTQYF
TRBV4-3	.	TRBJ1-1	.	TGCGCCAGCAGCCAAGATTTGTTTCGGAGGGAAGCTTTCTTT	CASSQDLFRREAFF
TRBV9	.	TRBJ2-3	TRBD2	TGTGCCAGCAGCCGGCGGGGGGGCCGCGTTAGCACAGATACGCAGTATTTT	CASSRRGGRVSTDTQYF
TRBV28	.	TRBJ2-7	.	TGTGCCAGCAGTTTAAGGGGGATCTCCTACGAGCAGTACTTC	CASSLRGISYEQYF
TRBV7-2	.	TRBJ2-7	TRBD1	TGTGCCAGCAGCTTAGGCGTTTTCGGGACAGGCTACGAGCAGTACTTC	CASSLGVFGTGYEQYF
TRBV7-6	few	TRBJ1-2	TRBD1	TGTGCCAGCAGCCTACAGGGGGCGAGGGGCTACACCTTC	CASSLQGARGYTF
TRBV7-8	.	TRBJ1-5	.	TGTGCCAGCAGCTTAAGTGTTTATAGCAATCAGCCCCAGCATTTT	CASSLSVYSNQPQHF
TRBV28	.	TRBJ1-1	TRBD1	TGTGCCAGCCTCTCACAGGGGGCACGGGACACTGAAGCTTTCTTT	CASLSQGARDTEAFF
TRBV5-1	.	TRBJ2-5	.	TGCGCCAGCAGCTTGGCCACACAGGGAGTCCAAGAGACCCAGTACTTC	CASSLATQGVQETQYF
TRBV28	.	TRBJ2-6	.	TGTGCCAGCTGTCTTAGGTCTGGGGCCAACGTCCTGACTTTC	CASCLRSGANVLTF
TRBV6-5	.	TRBJ2-5	.	TGTGCCAGCAGTTACGAGGGCCCCCAGGAGACCCAGTACTTC	CASSYEGPQETQYF
TRBV5-6	few	TRBJ1-3	.	TGTGCCAGCAGCGCCCAGATTGGAAACACCATATATTTT	CASSAQIGNTIYF
TRBV29-1	once	TRBJ1-3	.	TGCAGCGTTGAGGCTGGAAACACCATATATTTT	CSVEAGNTIYF
TRBV11-2	.	TRBJ2-7	.	TGTGCCAGCAGCCGACAGTTGGTGGGGCTCTACGAGCAGTACTTC	CASSRQLVGLYEQYF
TRBV28	.	TRBJ1-5	.	TGTGCCAGCAGTGCCTGGGGCACCTATCAGCCCCAGCATTTT	CASSAWGTYQPQHF
TRBV4-3	.	TRBJ1-1	.	TGCGCCAGCAGCCAAGATCAGGGTCTTACGACTGAAGCTTTCTTT	CASSQDQGLTTEAFF
TRBV30	.	TRBJ1-1	TRBD1	TGTGCCTGGATATCCGGGACAGGGGGCTCCGGAGCTGAAGCTTTCTTT	CAWISGTGGSGAEAFF
TRBV9	.	TRBJ1-1	.	TGTGCCAGCAGCGTACTAAAGGACACTGAAGCTTTCTTT	CASSVLKDTEAFF
TRBV5-6	.	TRBJ2-7	TRBD1	TGTGCCAGCAGCCCGGACAGGGGGCTTAAAGGCGAGCAGTACTTC	CASSPDRGLKGEQYF
TRBV7-9	once	TRBJ2-1	.	TGTGCCAGCATCCGACCGGAGGCCTCCGACAATGAGCAGTTCTTC	CASIRPEASDNEQFF
TRBV30	.	TRBJ1-2	TRBD1	TGTGCCTGGACTTGGGACAGGGGCACCCTCTATGGCTACACCTTC	CAWTWDRGTLYGYTF
TRBV5-1	once	TRBJ1-5	TRBD1	TGCGCCAGCAGCTTGGGACAGGGGGCTGGCCAGCCCCAGCATTTT	CASSLGQGAGQPQHF
TRBV11-2	few	TRBJ1-5	.	TGTGCCAGCAGCCAGGAGGCGAATCAGCCCCAGCATTTT	CASSQEANQPQHF
TRBV7-2	.	TRBJ1-5	.	TGTGCCAGCAGCTTAGGTTCTGTGACAGCAAATAGCAATCAGCCCCAGCATTTT	CASSLGSVTANSNQPQHF
TRBV11-3	.	TRBJ2-3	TRBD2	TGTGCCAGCAGCTCTAGGACTAGCGGGGTTTCCACAGATACGCAGTATTTT	CASSSRTSGVSTDTQYF
TRBV30	few	TRBJ1-3	.	TGTGCCTGGGAGTTTAAAGGGGGACCTGGAAACACCATATATTTT	CAWEFKGGPGNTIYF
TRBV5-4	.	TRBJ2-3	.	TGTGCCAGCAGCTTATCCGGGGGGCTGTTCACAGATACGCAGTATTTT	CASSLSGGLFTDTQYF
TRBV27	.	TRBJ2-3	TRBD2	TGTGCCAGCAGTCCCCTGACTAGCAGAATAACTAGCACAGATACGCAGTATTTT	CASSPLTSRITSTDTQYF
TRBV11-2	.	TRBJ2-7	.	TGTGCCAGCAGCGAACAGGGATTCGAGCAGTACTTC	CASSEQGFEQYF
TRBV27	.	TRBJ2-5	TRBD1	TGTGCCAGCAGTTTACTCGGACAGGGGGAAGAGACCCAGTACTTC	CASSLLGQGEETQYF
TRBV10-3	.	TRBJ2-1	.	TGTGCCATCAGTGAGCTTCGTGGTGAGCAGTTCTTC	CAISELRGEQFF
TRBV6-5	once	TRBJ2-3	TRBD1	TGTGCCAACCGGACAGGGGTCAGAGATACGCAGTATTTT	CANRTGVRDTQYF
TRBV4-3	.	TRBJ2-3	TRBD1	TGCGCCAGCAGCCAAGATCGGGACAGGGGTCATACGCAGTATTTT	CASSQDRDRGHTQYF
TRBV19	.	TRBJ1-1	.	TGTGCCAGTACCTGGGTCGGAAACACTGAAGCTTTCTTT	CASTWVGNTEAFF
TRBV7-2	few	TRBJ2-7	TRBD2	TGTGCCAGCAGCCGTTCCTATAGCGGGAGCAGCTCCTACGAGCAGTACTTC	CASSRSYSGSSSYEQYF
TRBV18	.	TRBJ1-4	.	TGTGCCAGCTCACCGAGGGGAGATTTCCAAAAACTGTTTTTT	CASSPRGDFQKLFF
TRBV11-2	few	TRBJ2-1	TRBD2	TGTGCCAGCAGCCCCTATAGCGGGTGGGGATCCAATGAGCAGTTCTTC	CASSPYSGWGSNEQFF
TRBV29-1	.	TRBJ2-7	TRBD1	TGCAGCGTTGAAGATCCCGGACAGGGGGCGCGGGAGCAGTACTTC	CSVEDPGQGAREQYF
TRBV18	once	TRBJ1-1	TRBD1	TGTGCCAGCTCACCACGGACAGGGAGGGAGGACACTGAAGCTTTCTTT	CASSPRTGREDTEAFF
TRBV9	.	TRBJ2-2	.	TGTGCCAGCAGCCCCTTTCAGGGGGAGGCCGGGGAGCTGTTTTTT	CASSPFQGEAGELFF
TRBV9	.	TRBJ1-1	.	TGTGCCAGCAGCGCAAGCCTCGTAGGAGGAGTCACTGAAGCTTTCTTT	CASSASLVGGVTEAFF
TRBV2	once	TRBJ1-2	.	TGTGCCAGCAGTGAAGAGGGCAGGGGAGGCTACACCTTC	CASSEEGRGGYTF
TRBV15	.	TRBJ2-1	TRBD1	TGTGCCACCAGCACCAGACAGGGGGGCTACAATGAGCAGTTCTTC	CATSTRQGGYNEQFF
TRBV7-2	.	TRBJ2-7	.	TGTGCCAGCAGCTTAGAGGCGGGACATGCGGGCGAGCAGTACTTC	CASSLEAGHAGEQYF
TRBV7-9	.	TRBJ2-1	TRBD2	TGTGCCAGCAGCACGGGACTAGCGGACTCCTACAATGAGCAGTTCTTC	CASSTGLADSYNEQFF
TRBV27	.	TRBJ2-2	.	TGTGCCAGCAGCCTGACCCCAGGGGCGGCCGGGGAGCTGTTTTTT	CASSLTPGAAGELFF
TRBV2	.	TRBJ2-7	.	TGTGCCAGCAGGAGGGACGGACCATACTACGAGCAGTACTTC	CASRRDGPYYEQYF
TRBV6-5	once	TRBJ1-2	.	TGTGCCAGCAGTTACACCGGGACTTACTATGGCTACACCTTC	CASSYTGTYYGYTF